The 12 T cell receptor beta chains below were found in one sample sequenced in a study of blood T cell repertoires in COVID-19. Some clones are missing from TCRdb's copy, which holds only in-frame ones; the method was immunoSEQ multiplex PCR. The sample shows about 160,000 clones, around 83% of them seen only once. Sequencing was performed on peripheral blood. All receptors come from a woman aged 60-75 years with COVID-19, enrolled during active disease.

The chain employs TRBV7-2 and TRBJ1-1; weak D call: TRBD1 (6 bases). The CDR3 is 15 residues long. V was pared by 2 bases and J by 4 bases, with 14 bases between. Germline V CDR1 and CDR2: SGHTA, FQGNSA. CDR3 coding DNA: TGTGCCAGCAGCTTATTCGCAGGGGCGCGCACTGAAGCTTTCTTT. Translated, it gives CASSLFAGARTEAFF.

CDR3 protein: CASSLDGQGDYGYTF. The CDR3 DNA is TGCGCCAGCAGCTTGGATGGACAGGGAGACTATGGCTACACCTTC. The gene calls are TRBV5-1 and TRBJ1-2, with TRBD1 matching 8 bases. The V segment lost 0 bases and the J segment 3 bases; nucleotides outside the gene matches: 4. The germline V gene encodes CDR1 SGHRS and CDR2 YFSETQ. The CDR3 length is 15 residues.

This CDR3 reads CASSLGTETEAFF. The CDR3 DNA sequence: TGTGCCAGCAGCTTAGGGACAGAGACTGAAGCTTTCTTT. The V gene is TRBV7-3, the J gene TRBJ1-1; TRBD1 matches at 7 bases. The junction had 2 bases not matched to a gene; V was cut back by 2 bases and J by 5 bases. Germline CDR1 SGHTA, CDR2 FQGTGA. The CDR3 runs to 13 residues.

This clone has at least ten counts. The chain has TRBV3-1 (or the pseudogene TRBV3-2) and TRBJ1-6; D might be TRBD1 (6 bases). CDR1 and CDR2 from the germline V gene are LGHDT and YNNKEL (reference sequence). The length of the CDR3 is 18 residues. Trimming left V 4 bases short and J 8 bases short, with 24 bases between. The CDR3 protein is CASSRSEARGGWYSPLHF. The CDR3 bases are TGTGCCAGCAGCCGGTCAGAGGCAAGGGGGGGTTGGTATTCACCCCTCCACTTT.

The CDR3 protein is CASSLSPGSPLDNEQFF. In DNA form, the CDR3 reads TGTGCCAGCAGTTTATCCCCCGGGAGTCCATTAGACAATGAGCAGTTCTTC. The V call is TRBV27, the J call TRBJ2-1; D might be TRBD2 (6 bases). The germline V gene encodes CDR1 MNHEY and CDR2 SMNVEV (reference sequence). The V and J ends lost 0 bases and 5 bases respectively, with 17 bases between them. The CDR3 loop spans 17 amino acids.

The chain is built from TRBV5-1 and TRBJ2-2; 8 positions match TRBD1. This CDR3 contains 15 residues. J lost 4 bases, V lost 4 bases, and 6 bases had no gene match. Germline lookup yields CDR1 SGHRS and CDR2 YFSETQ. In DNA form, the CDR3 reads TGCGCCAGCAGCCTAAAGACAGGGGCCACCGGGGAGCTGTTTTTT. Amino acid sequence: CASSLKTGATGELFF.

This rearrangement joins TRBV10-1 to TRBJ1-1; D may be TRBD1 (6 bases). This CDR3 is 13 amino acids long. Germline CDR1 reads WNHNN; CDR2 reads SYGVQD (reference sequence). V was cut by 1 base and J by 11 bases, with 14 bases left in between. CDR3 sequence reads: CASSEFQGLKAFF. CDR3 sequence (DNA): TGCGCCAGCAGTGAGTTCCAGGGGTTGAAGGCTTTCTTT.

The chain couples TRBV6-5 to TRBJ1-6; 7 bases are a match to TRBD1. Germline V CDR1 and CDR2: MNHEY, SVGAGI. The length of the CDR3 is 15 residues. The V and J ends lost 10 bases and 7 bases, in that order; junction bases with no gene match: 13. CDR3 loop: CAIALSGQQNSPLHF. The CDR3 coding sequence is TGTGCCATTGCCCTCTCGGGACAGCAGAATTCACCCCTCCACTTT.

The rearrangement uses TRBV12-3 or TRBV12-4 and TRBJ2-3; D is ambiguous. The CDR3 is 11 amino acids. V gave up 6 bases and J gave up 5 bases, with 6 bases separating them. The CDR3 bases are TGTGCCAGCAGCCTGTTAGATACGCAGTATTTT. Amino acid sequence: CASSLLDTQYF.

V usage is TRBV7-9 and J usage is TRBJ2-7; the match to TRBD2 covers 7 bases. After removal of 0 bases from V and 0 bases from J, the junction contained 5 bases not matched to a gene. Germline loops: CDR1 SEHNR, CDR2 FQNEAQ (reference sequence). The CDR3 has 16 amino acids. Here the CDR3 reads CASSLAGGGSSYEQYF. In DNA, the CDR3 is TGTGCCAGCAGCTTAGCCGGAGGCGGGAGCTCCTACGAGCAGTACTTC. The whole variable domain, filled in from reference TRBV7-9 and TRBJ2-7, reads DTGVSQNPRHKITKRGQNVTFRCDPISEHNRLYWYRQTLGQGPEFLTYFQNEAQLEKSRLLSDRFSAERPKGSFSTLEIQRTEQGDSAMYLCASSLAGGGSSYEQYFGPGTRLTVT.

This clone occurred once. The chain employs TRBV24-1 and TRBJ2-3, with TRBD2 matching 14 bases. The V segment lost 3 bases and the J segment 3 bases; nucleotides outside the gene matches: 7. The CDR3 sequence is 18 residues long. CDR1 and CDR2 from the germline V gene are KGHDR and SFDVKD. In DNA, the CDR3 is TGTGCCACCAGTGATCCCACACGGACTAGCGGGGGGACAGATACGCAGTATTTT. This sequence encodes CATSDPTRTSGGTDTQYF.

V gene TRBV3-1 (or the pseudogene TRBV3-2) combines with J gene TRBJ1-5; perhaps TRBD1 as D (5 bases). Germline V gene sequence: CDR1 LGHDT, CDR2 YNNKEL (reference sequence). Trimming left V 1 base short and J 8 bases short, with 12 bases between. The CDR3 extends over 14 amino acids. The CDR3: CASSQGRDTKPQHF. The DNA for the CDR3 is TGTGCCAGCAGCCAAGGCAGGGATACTAAGCCCCAGCATTTT.